The rows below give T cell receptor beta chains drawn from one sample of a study of read filtering for tumor transcriptome and immune sequencing. TCRdb reprocessed the reads via MiXCR and lists one record per CDR3 protein. The sample lists 39,000 or so distinct CDR3 sequences, 13% occurring once. Sequenced material: a population of CD138-negative cells sorted from bone marrow. All receptors come from a donor aged 40 or over with multiple myeloma. Both conserved end residues are part of each CDR3. The order of the fields is clone size, D gene, J gene, V gene, CDR3 DNA, CDR3 protein. A D gene is named only where the DNA matches it firmly. Part of the rows lack a size; the others show once, few, many or a class for expanded clones.

clone_size: many
d_call: TRBD1
j_call: TRBJ2-3
v_call: TRBV6-5
cdr3_nt: TGTGCCAGCAGTGACCGGGACAGGGACACAGATACGCAGTATTTT
cdr3_aa: CASSDRDRDTDTQYF

clone_size: many
d_call: NA
j_call: TRBJ2-5
v_call: TRBV18
cdr3_nt: TGTGCCAGCTCAAGGGGCGCCGGATCGGAGACCCAGTACTTC
cdr3_aa: CASSRGAGSETQYF

clone_size: NA
d_call: TRBD1
j_call: TRBJ2-5
v_call: TRBV5-1
cdr3_nt: TGCGCCAGCAGCTGGCGGACAGGGCAAGAGACCCAGTACTTC
cdr3_aa: CASSWRTGQETQYF

clone_size: medium-sized
d_call: TRBD1
j_call: TRBJ2-1
v_call: TRBV10-3
cdr3_nt: TGTGCCATCAGTGTGTCCGGTGGACAGGGTCACAATGAGCAGTTCTTC
cdr3_aa: CAISVSGGQGHNEQFF

clone_size: few
d_call: NA
j_call: TRBJ1-3
v_call: TRBV20-1
cdr3_nt: TGCAGTGCTGGCCGGGACGGTACTGGAAACACCATATATTTT
cdr3_aa: CSAGRDGTGNTIYF

clone_size: few
d_call: TRBD1
j_call: TRBJ2-1
v_call: TRBV29-1
cdr3_nt: TGCAGCGTTGCGAGGACAGGGGGCAATGAGCAGTTCTTC
cdr3_aa: CSVARTGGNEQFF

clone_size: NA
d_call: TRBD1
j_call: TRBJ1-5
v_call: TRBV6-2/TRBV6-3
cdr3_nt: TGTGCCAGCAGTTACGTTGGGACAGTCGGCAATCAGCCCCAGCATTTT
cdr3_aa: CASSYVGTVGNQPQHF

clone_size: many
d_call: TRBD2
j_call: TRBJ2-7
v_call: TRBV9
cdr3_nt: TGTGCCAGCAGCCCAACTAGCGGGAGGTACGAGCAGTACTTC
cdr3_aa: CASSPTSGRYEQYF

clone_size: few
d_call: NA
j_call: TRBJ1-5
v_call: TRBV6-6
cdr3_nt: TGTGCCAGCCGAGTGGCCTCATGGGGGAATCAGCCCCAGCATTTT
cdr3_aa: CASRVASWGNQPQHF

clone_size: many
d_call: NA
j_call: TRBJ2-3
v_call: TRBV5-5
cdr3_nt: TGTGCCAGCAGCCCCGGGACATCATATACGCAGTATTTT
cdr3_aa: CASSPGTSYTQYF

clone_size: many
d_call: NA
j_call: TRBJ2-1
v_call: TRBV12-3/TRBV12-4
cdr3_nt: TGTGCCAGCAGTTCTACCCAGTACAATGAGCAGTTCTTC
cdr3_aa: CASSSTQYNEQFF

clone_size: NA
d_call: NA
j_call: TRBJ1-1
v_call: TRBV28
cdr3_nt: TGTGCCAGCAGTTTACGTGCTGAAGCTTTCTTT
cdr3_aa: CASSLRAEAFF

clone_size: many
d_call: TRBD2
j_call: TRBJ2-3
v_call: TRBV2
cdr3_nt: TGTGCCAGCAGTACAGCGGGAAGCACAGATACGCAGTATTTT
cdr3_aa: CASSTAGSTDTQYF

clone_size: few
d_call: NA
j_call: TRBJ2-1
v_call: TRBV11-1
cdr3_nt: TGTGCCAGCAGCTCCTCCGGGCCCTACAATGAGCAGTTCTTC
cdr3_aa: CASSSSGPYNEQFF

clone_size: NA
d_call: NA
j_call: TRBJ1-5
v_call: TRBV2
cdr3_nt: TGTGCCAGCAGTGAAAGGGGACGGGTTAGCAGTCAGCCCCAGCATTTT
cdr3_aa: CASSERGRVSSQPQHF

clone_size: many
d_call: TRBD2
j_call: TRBJ2-3
v_call: TRBV20-1
cdr3_nt: TGCAGTGCGGGACTAGCGGACACAGATACGCAGTATTTT
cdr3_aa: CSAGLADTDTQYF

clone_size: many
d_call: TRBD2
j_call: TRBJ2-7
v_call: TRBV14
cdr3_nt: TGTGCCAGCAGCCATGTGGGACTAGCGGGGGCCTACGAGCAGTACTTC
cdr3_aa: CASSHVGLAGAYEQYF

clone_size: medium-sized
d_call: TRBD1
j_call: TRBJ2-1
v_call: TRBV28
cdr3_nt: TGTGCCAGCAGTTACAGGGGCACTGAGCAGTTCTTC
cdr3_aa: CASSYRGTEQFF

clone_size: many
d_call: NA
j_call: TRBJ2-7
v_call: TRBV28
cdr3_nt: TGTGCCAGCAGCCCTTCCGGGACACCCCCTGGGGAGCAGTACTTC
cdr3_aa: CASSPSGTPPGEQYF

clone_size: many
d_call: NA
j_call: TRBJ2-3
v_call: TRBV20-1
cdr3_nt: TGCAGTGCTAGCGGGGCCCCCACAGATACGCAGTATTTT
cdr3_aa: CSASGAPTDTQYF

clone_size: NA
d_call: NA
j_call: TRBJ1-1
v_call: TRBV6-2/TRBV6-3
cdr3_nt: TGTGCCAGCAGTTCGTTGGTGGGAGGCCCTGAAGCTTTCTTT
cdr3_aa: CASSSLVGGPEAFF

clone_size: NA
d_call: TRBD2
j_call: TRBJ2-1
v_call: TRBV7-9
cdr3_nt: TGTGCCAGCAGCTCCCGGACAGGACTAGCGGGAGATCTCGATGAGCAGTTCTTC
cdr3_aa: CASSSRTGLAGDLDEQFF

clone_size: many
d_call: NA
j_call: TRBJ2-1
v_call: TRBV7-9
cdr3_nt: TGTGCCAGCAGCTTCCAGAGCTCCTACAATGAGCAGTTCTTC
cdr3_aa: CASSFQSSYNEQFF

clone_size: NA
d_call: TRBD1
j_call: TRBJ1-1
v_call: TRBV19
cdr3_nt: TGTGCCAGTCGTATCAGGGGGCAGGGCAACACTGAAGCTTTCTTT
cdr3_aa: CASRIRGQGNTEAFF

clone_size: many
d_call: NA
j_call: TRBJ1-1
v_call: TRBV3-1
cdr3_nt: TGTGCCAGCAGCCAAGGCCTCGGGGACGGCGCTTTCTTT
cdr3_aa: CASSQGLGDGAFF

clone_size: many
d_call: NA
j_call: TRBJ2-7
v_call: TRBV18
cdr3_nt: TGTGCCAGCTCACCACCCACCACCTACGAGCAGTACTTC
cdr3_aa: CASSPPTTYEQYF

clone_size: many
d_call: NA
j_call: TRBJ1-2
v_call: TRBV11-2
cdr3_nt: TGTGCCAGCAGCCTGCAGGCTAACTATGGCTACACCTTC
cdr3_aa: CASSLQANYGYTF

clone_size: medium-sized
d_call: TRBD2
j_call: TRBJ2-1
v_call: TRBV4-2
cdr3_nt: TGCGCCAGCAGCCAGACGACTAGCGGGAGTTATGAGCAGTTCTTC
cdr3_aa: CASSQTTSGSYEQFF

clone_size: few
d_call: TRBD2
j_call: TRBJ2-7
v_call: TRBV20-1
cdr3_nt: TGCAGTGCTAGAGCAGCTACTAGCGGGAGGAGCAACGAGCAGTACTTC
cdr3_aa: CSARAATSGRSNEQYF

clone_size: few
d_call: TRBD2
j_call: TRBJ2-5
v_call: TRBV5-4
cdr3_nt: TGTGCCAGCAGCGCCGGGACTAGCAAAGAGACCCAGTACTTC
cdr3_aa: CASSAGTSKETQYF

clone_size: many
d_call: NA
j_call: TRBJ2-7
v_call: TRBV18
cdr3_nt: TGTGCCAGCTCACCCGACAGATACGAGCAGTACTTC
cdr3_aa: CASSPDRYEQYF

clone_size: many
d_call: TRBD2
j_call: TRBJ2-1
v_call: TRBV7-2
cdr3_nt: TGTGCCAGCAGCTTTTGGGGGGGGATCGATGAGCAGTTCTTC
cdr3_aa: CASSFWGGIDEQFF

clone_size: NA
d_call: NA
j_call: TRBJ2-7
v_call: TRBV7-9
cdr3_nt: TGTGCCAGCAGCTTAGAGGTCTACGAGCAGTACTTC
cdr3_aa: CASSLEVYEQYF

clone_size: many
d_call: NA
j_call: TRBJ2-1
v_call: TRBV4-1
cdr3_nt: TGCGCCAGCAGCCAACTTGCAGGCAATGAGCAGTTCTTC
cdr3_aa: CASSQLAGNEQFF

clone_size: many
d_call: TRBD2
j_call: TRBJ2-7
v_call: TRBV6-6
cdr3_nt: TGTGCCAGCATCCCCGGGGGGGAGGCCTACGAGCAGTACTTT
cdr3_aa: CASIPGGEAYEQYF

clone_size: NA
d_call: TRBD2
j_call: TRBJ2-3
v_call: TRBV7-2
cdr3_nt: TGTGCCAGCAGCTTAGTCTTTGGGGGGGCAGATACGCAGTATTTT
cdr3_aa: CASSLVFGGADTQYF

clone_size: many
d_call: NA
j_call: TRBJ1-4
v_call: TRBV7-6
cdr3_nt: TGTGCCAGCAGCTTAGGGGGGGGACCCAATGAAAAACTGTTTTTT
cdr3_aa: CASSLGGGPNEKLFF

clone_size: many
d_call: NA
j_call: TRBJ1-2
v_call: TRBV18
cdr3_nt: TGTGCCAGCTCACCAGGGGGAGACTATGGCTACACCTTC
cdr3_aa: CASSPGGDYGYTF

clone_size: many
d_call: NA
j_call: TRBJ1-1
v_call: TRBV19
cdr3_nt: TGTGCCAGTAGTCCCAGGGCGTTGGACACTGAAGCTTTCTTT
cdr3_aa: CASSPRALDTEAFF

clone_size: many
d_call: NA
j_call: TRBJ2-5
v_call: TRBV7-2
cdr3_nt: TGTGCCAGCGGAGCTAGCGCCACCCAGTACTTC
cdr3_aa: CASGASATQYF

clone_size: medium-sized
d_call: TRBD2
j_call: TRBJ2-1
v_call: TRBV20-1
cdr3_nt: TGCAGTGCTAGACCGACTAGCGGGAGTCGATACAATGAGCAGTTCTTC
cdr3_aa: CSARPTSGSRYNEQFF

clone_size: medium-sized
d_call: TRBD1
j_call: TRBJ2-1
v_call: TRBV11-3
cdr3_nt: TGTGCCAGCAGCCAAAACAGGGGTAATGAGCAGTTCTTC
cdr3_aa: CASSQNRGNEQFF

clone_size: many
d_call: NA
j_call: TRBJ1-5
v_call: TRBV6-6
cdr3_nt: TGTGCCAGCAGTTTCGCCGCGGGGGGGAGTCAGCCCCAGCATTTT
cdr3_aa: CASSFAAGGSQPQHF

clone_size: many
d_call: TRBD1
j_call: TRBJ2-2
v_call: TRBV7-3
cdr3_nt: TGTGCCAGCAGCCCCGACAGGGTTGTCGGGGAGCTGTTTTTT
cdr3_aa: CASSPDRVVGELFF

clone_size: many
d_call: NA
j_call: TRBJ1-2
v_call: TRBV5-1
cdr3_nt: TGCGCCAGCAGCTTGGTTGACAGTTCCTATGGCTACACCTTC
cdr3_aa: CASSLVDSSYGYTF